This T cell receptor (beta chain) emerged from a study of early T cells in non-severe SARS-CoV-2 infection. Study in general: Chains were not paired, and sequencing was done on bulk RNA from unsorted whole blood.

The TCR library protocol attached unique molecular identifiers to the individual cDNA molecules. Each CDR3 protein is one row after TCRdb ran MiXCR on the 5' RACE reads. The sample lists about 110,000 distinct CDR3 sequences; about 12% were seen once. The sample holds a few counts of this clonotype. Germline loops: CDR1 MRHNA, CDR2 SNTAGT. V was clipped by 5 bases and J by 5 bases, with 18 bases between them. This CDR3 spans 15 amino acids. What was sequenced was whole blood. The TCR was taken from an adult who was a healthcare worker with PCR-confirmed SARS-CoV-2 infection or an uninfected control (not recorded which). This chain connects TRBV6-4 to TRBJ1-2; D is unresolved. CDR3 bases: TGTGCCAGCAGTCCGGACCGCGTCAAGAGTTATGGCTACACCTTC. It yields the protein CASSPDRVKSYGYTF.